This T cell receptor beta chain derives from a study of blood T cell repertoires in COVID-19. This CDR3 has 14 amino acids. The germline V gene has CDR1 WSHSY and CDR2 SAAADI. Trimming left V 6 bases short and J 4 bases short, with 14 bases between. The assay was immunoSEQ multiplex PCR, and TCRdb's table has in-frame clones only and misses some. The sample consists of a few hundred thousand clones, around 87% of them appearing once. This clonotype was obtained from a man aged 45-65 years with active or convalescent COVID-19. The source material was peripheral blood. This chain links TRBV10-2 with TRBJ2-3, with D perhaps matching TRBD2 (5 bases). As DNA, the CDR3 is TGCGCCAGCAGCGAGACTAAATTTTCAGATACGCAGTATTTT. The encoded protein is CASSETKFSDTQYF.